This T cell receptor (beta chain) was recorded in a study of blood T cell repertoires in COVID-19. Study-level background: The study drew acute and convalescent COVID-19 samples from the United States, Italy and Spain. Nucleic acid was either cDNA or gDNA, and it came from T cells, B-cell-depleted T cells, or PBMCs.

Sequencing was performed with immunoSEQ multiplex PCR; in TCRdb, only in-frame clones are kept and a portion is missing. This sample yields over 100,000 clones, of which over 80% are seen a single time; 0.7% to 0.85% belongs to the top ten. The CDR3 has 14 residues. The germline gives CDR1 MNHNY, CDR2 SVGAGI (reference sequence). Between the trimmed V and J ends, which lost 5 bases and 3 bases, there was a span of 13 bases. The sample taken for sequencing was peripheral blood. The receptor comes from a woman aged 70-85 years with acute or convalescent COVID-19. The chain recombines TRBV6-6 with TRBJ1-2; perhaps TRBD1 as D (6 bases). The CDR3 spells CASSPRWTDYGYTF. CDR3 coding DNA: TGTGCCAGCAGTCCCCGGTGGACAGACTATGGCTACACCTTC.